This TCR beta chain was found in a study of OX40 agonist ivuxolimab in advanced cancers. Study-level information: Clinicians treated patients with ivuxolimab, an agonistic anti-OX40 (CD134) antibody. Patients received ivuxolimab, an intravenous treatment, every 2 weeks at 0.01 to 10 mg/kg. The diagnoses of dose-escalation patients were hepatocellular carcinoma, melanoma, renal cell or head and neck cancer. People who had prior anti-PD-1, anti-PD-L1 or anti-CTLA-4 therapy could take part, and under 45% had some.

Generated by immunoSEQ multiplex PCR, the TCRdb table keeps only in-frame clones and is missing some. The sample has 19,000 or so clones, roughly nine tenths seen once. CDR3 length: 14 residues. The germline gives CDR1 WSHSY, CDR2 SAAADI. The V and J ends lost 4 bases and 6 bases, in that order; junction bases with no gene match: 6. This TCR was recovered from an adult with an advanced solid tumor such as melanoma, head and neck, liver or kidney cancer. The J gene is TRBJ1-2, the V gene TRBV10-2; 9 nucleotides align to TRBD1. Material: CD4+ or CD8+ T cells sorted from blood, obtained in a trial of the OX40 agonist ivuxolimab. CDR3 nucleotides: TGCGCCAGCAGTGCCCCGGGACAGGGACATGGCTACACCTTC. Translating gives CASSAPGQGHGYTF.